A single sample is the source of the 16 T cell receptor beta chains below, sequenced in a study of blood T cell repertoires in COVID-19. Profiled with immunoSEQ multiplex PCR; TCRdb holds only in-frame clones, not every one. Among approximately 100,000 clones listed, roughly 80% were seen once. The sequenced material came from peripheral blood. These TCRs come from a woman aged 80 or older with acute or convalescent COVID-19.

The chain joins TRBV18 to TRBJ2-7; 8 bases line up with TRBD1. The CDR3 spans 15 residues. CDR1 is KGHSH, CDR2 LQKENI, per germline. With 3 bases clipped from V and 0 bases from J, the junction kept 4 bases outside the gene matches. CDR3 residues: CASSPGTGISYEQYF. DNA for the CDR3: TGTGCCAGCTCACCCGGGACAGGTATCTCCTACGAGCAGTACTTC.

V usage is TRBV10-3 and J usage is TRBJ1-1; D perhaps matches TRBD1 (5 bases). CDR3 length: 13 residues. Between the trimmed V and J ends, which lost 8 bases and 1 base, there was a span of 11 bases. Germline lookup yields CDR1 ENHRY and CDR2 SYGVKD. The CDR3 nucleotides read TGTGCCATCCTCCGAGACAGGAACACTGAAGCTTTCTTT. Protein: CAILRDRNTEAFF.

This chain uses TRBV5-6 with TRBJ2-4; 7 bases are shared with TRBD1. CDR1 is SGHDT, CDR2 YYEEEE, per germline. This CDR3 region has 16 residues. J was trimmed by 6 bases and V by 3 bases; bases with no gene match: 12. CDR3 in amino acids: CASSSDVHRGGNIQYF. For the CDR3, the DNA is TGTGCCAGCAGCTCAGACGTCCACAGGGGTGGAAACATTCAGTACTTC. The full variable domain, completed using reference TRBV5-6 and TRBJ2-4, is DAGVTQSPTHLIKTRGQQVTLRCSPKSGHDTVSWYQQALGQGPQFIFQYYEEEERQRGNFPDRFSGHQFPNYSSELNVNALLLGDSALYLCASSSDVHRGGNIQYFGAGTRLSVL.

The V call is TRBV10-3, the J call TRBJ2-7, with D unclear. Trimming left V 0 bases short and J 6 bases short, with 15 bases between. CDR1 is ENHRY and CDR2 is SYGVKD in the germline V gene. The CDR3 length is 15 residues. In DNA, the CDR3 is TGTGCCATCAGTGAGTCAAGATCCCAGGCTGCCGAGCAGTACTTC. Translating gives CAISESRSQAAEQYF.

The chain recombines TRBV19 with TRBJ1-2, with TRBD1 matching 11 bases. Unmatched junction bases numbered 24, after V lost 4 bases and J lost 5 bases. The CDR3 extends over 21 amino acids. Germline V lookup: CDR1 LNHDA, CDR2 SQIVND (reference sequence). In nucleotides, the CDR3 is TGTGCCAGTAGTACCCCCGGACAGGCTAATAGGGGACAGGGGGAAATTTATGGCTACACCTTC. This sequence encodes CASSTPGQANRGQGEIYGYTF. Variable domain in full (rest from reference TRBV19 and TRBJ1-2): DGGITQSPKYLFRKEGQNVTLSCEQNLNHDAMYWYRQDPGQGLRLIYYSQIVNDFQKGDIAEGYSVSREKKESFPLTVTSAQKNPTAFYLCASSTPGQANRGQGEIYGYTFGSGTRLTVV.

This CDR3 reads CASSTDRLGGYGYTF. DNA of the CDR3: TGTGCCAGTAGTACCGACCGACTCGGGGGCTATGGCTACACCTTC. The V call is TRBV19, the J call TRBJ1-2, with D possibly matching TRBD1 (5 bases). The CDR3 spans 15 residues. The V and J ends lost 4 bases and 4 bases respectively, with 16 bases between them. Per germline, CDR1 LNHDA and CDR2 SQIVND (reference sequence). The full variable domain, with the rest looked up from reference TRBV19 and TRBJ1-2, is DGGITQSPKYLFRKEGQNVTLSCEQNLNHDAMYWYRQDPGQGLRLIYYSQIVNDFQKGDIAEGYSVSREKKESFPLTVTSAQKNPTAFYLCASSTDRLGGYGYTFGSGTRLTVV.

This clone has only a few counts. The CDR3 bases are TGTGCCTGGAGCTCCGACAGGGATCAGCCCCAGCATTTT. Its protein product is CAWSSDRDQPQHF. This chain connects TRBV30 to TRBJ1-5; TRBD1 matches 7 bases. Trimming at V came to 3 bases and at J to 5 bases, leaving 4 bases not matched to a gene. CDR1 and CDR2 (germline): GTSNPN, SVGIG (reference sequence). The length of the CDR3 is 13 residues.

This sequence joins TRBV6-5 and TRBJ1-5; D is perhaps TRBD1 (5 bases). The CDR3 covers 14 residues. CDR1 is MNHEY and CDR2 is SVGAGI in the germline V gene. Trimming took 2 bases from V and 6 from J, leaving 11 bases between them. The CDR3 reads CASSYRGLGQPQHF. The CDR3 nucleotides are TGTGCCAGCAGTTACAGGGGCTTAGGTCAGCCCCAGCATTTT.

V usage is TRBV6-5 and J usage is TRBJ1-5, with 7 positions matching TRBD1. Germline CDR1 MNHEY, CDR2 SVGAGI. This CDR3 comprises 14 residues. The V and J ends lost 6 bases and 5 bases, in that order; junction bases with no gene match: 7. CDR3 in amino acids: CASRIDRDHQPQHF. CDR3 DNA: TGTGCCAGCAGAATCGACAGGGATCATCAGCCCCAGCATTTT.

This sequence joins TRBV19 and TRBJ2-2, with 13 nucleotides matching TRBD2. Germline-derived CDR1 and CDR2 are LNHDA and SQIVND (reference sequence). The CDR3 extends over 20 amino acids. J lost 0 bases, V lost 3 bases, and 10 bases had no gene match. For the CDR3, the DNA is TGTGCCAGTAGTATCTCCGGGACTAGCGGGGCTACAGCGAACACCGGGGAGCTGTTTTTT. Translating it yields CASSISGTSGATANTGELFF.

The rearrangement joins TRBV28 to TRBJ1-3, with D unresolved. Trimming took off 10 bases at V and 0 bases at J, with 10 bases between the two ends. CDR1 is MDHEN and CDR2 is SYDVKM in the germline V gene. This CDR3 is built from 13 residues. CDR3: CATTRDSGNTIYF. CDR3 nucleotides: TGTGCCACCACTCGGGACTCTGGAAACACCATATATTTT.

Note on this clone: Other DNA sequences within the sample encode an identical CDR3. The V gene is TRBV19, the J gene TRBJ1-5; D might be TRBD1 (6 bases). Germline CDR1 LNHDA, CDR2 SQIVND (reference sequence). The ends were cut back, 8 bases at V and 1 base at J, with 12 bases in the middle. The length of the CDR3 is 14 residues. The CDR3 loop is CASSRTDSNQPQHF. The CDR3 bases are TGTGCCAGTTCAAGGACAGACAGCAATCAGCCCCAGCATTTT.

The table lists this clone with a count of one. The genes are TRBV7-6 and TRBJ2-3; TRBD1 might be the D (6 bases). Germline V gene sequence: CDR1 SGHVS, CDR2 FNYEAQ. This CDR3 contains 14 residues. V lost 1 base and J 8 bases, leaving 13 bases between the germline ends. Written as DNA, the CDR3 is TGTGCCAGCAGCTTAGATACAGGGAGCGGTACGCAGTATTTT. As protein: CASSLDTGSGTQYF.

This chain uses TRBV5-1 with TRBJ2-3; TRBD1 agrees at 12 bases. Germline V gene data show CDR1 as SGHRS and CDR2 as YFSETQ. CDR3 length: 15 amino acids. The J segment lost 4 bases and the V segment lost 2 bases, leaving 2 bases of the junction unmatched. For the CDR3, the DNA is TGCGCCAGCAGCTTCGGGACAGGGGGCTCAGATACGCAGTATTTT. Amino acids: CASSFGTGGSDTQYF.

The chain is built from TRBV7-2 and TRBJ1-4; tentatively, D is TRBD1 (5 bases). The V gene's germline CDR1 is SGHTA and CDR2 FQGNSA. The germline V and J ends were trimmed by 4 bases and 7 bases, with 19 bases remaining between them. CDR3 length equals 16 residues. Here the CDR3 reads CASSSSTQGIGEKLFF. The CDR3 DNA sequence: TGTGCCAGCAGCTCAAGTACTCAGGGTATAGGTGAAAAACTGTTTTTT.

The chain carries TRBV28 and TRBJ2-1; no clear D. The length of the CDR3 is 12 residues. CDR1 and CDR2 from the germline V gene are MDHEN and SYDVKM. Trimming cost V 1 base and J 7 bases, with 5 bases left between them. The CDR3 region has the DNA TGTGCCAGCAGTTTATTGAGGAATGAGCAGTTCTTC. Translation: CASSLLRNEQFF. Full variable domain (missing parts from reference TRBV28 and TRBJ2-1): DVKVTQSSRYLVKRTGEKVFLECVQDMDHENMFWYRQDPGLGLRLIYFSYDVKMKEKGDIPEGYSVSREKKERFSLILESASTNQTSMYLCASSLLRNEQFFGPGTRLTVL.